The 19 T cell receptor beta chains below were found in one sample sequenced in a study of chemoradiotherapy in HPV16-positive cancers. Some clones are missing from TCRdb's copy, which holds only in-frame ones; the method was immunoSEQ multiplex PCR. The sample includes about 8,600 clones, 55% to 75% of them seen just once. Specimen collection occurred from a patient who underwent chemoradiotherapy. These receptors were collected from a human donor with HPV-associated anogenital cancer.

This rearrangement joins TRBV27 to TRBJ2-1; D gene ambiguous. The CDR3 is made up of 14 amino acids. Trimming shortened V by 2 bases and J by 3 bases, and 8 bases separated the two germline ends. CDR1 and CDR2 from the germline V gene are MNHEY and SMNVEV (reference sequence). CDR3 amino acids: CASSLGGIYNEQFF. Written as DNA, the CDR3 is TGTGCCAGCAGTTTAGGTGGGATCTACAATGAGCAGTTCTTC.

In the case of this clone: An end of the junction does not agree with germline; a read error may underlie this. The genes are TRBV7-3 and TRBJ2-2; 9 bases match TRBD2. The CDR3 extends over 17 amino acids. Germline CDR1 is SGHTA and CDR2 is FQGTGA. DNA for the CDR3: TGTGCCAGCAGCCGAGGAGCGGGGGGCCGGGAGACCGAGGAGCTGTTTTTT. Translating it yields CASSRGAGGRETEELFF. The full variable domain, its missing parts supplied by reference TRBV7-3 and TRBJ2-2, is GAGVSQTPSNKVTEKGKYVELRCDPISGHTALYWYRQSLGQGPEFLIYFQGTGAADDSGLPNDRFFAVRPEGSVSTLKIQRTERGDSAVYLCASSRGAGGRETEELFFGEGSRLTVL.

The chain employs TRBV6-1 and TRBJ1-1; D may be TRBD1 (5 bases). V gave up 7 bases and J gave up 7 bases, with 13 bases separating them. Germline V CDR1 and CDR2: MNHNS, SASEGT. There are 12 residues in the CDR3. The CDR3 reads CASIPGPFEAFF. DNA for the CDR3: TGTGCCAGCATTCCGGGGCCCTTTGAAGCTTTCTTT.

This clone was counted only a few times. The chain is built from TRBV19 and TRBJ2-3; no clear D gene. CDR1 and CDR2 from the germline V gene are LNHDA and SQIVND (reference sequence). Trimming stripped 3 bases from V and 10 bases from J, with 11 bases between. CDR3 size: 12 residues. The chain's CDR3 is CASSIGQSAQYF. The CDR3 bases are TGTGCCAGTAGTATCGGGCAGAGTGCGCAGTATTTT.

This chain links TRBV5-1 with TRBJ2-2; no firm D call. This CDR3 comprises 15 residues. CDR1 and CDR2 (germline): SGHRS, YFSETQ. V lost 0 bases and J 7 bases, leaving 13 bases between the germline ends. The CDR3 nucleotides read TGCGCCAGCAGCTTGGAAATCGACACTTACGGGGAGCTGTTTTTT. Translation: CASSLEIDTYGELFF.

This chain uses TRBV7-9 with TRBJ2-2; 9 nucleotides align to TRBD2. V gave up 6 bases and J gave up 0 bases; unmatched junction bases: 8. Germline loops: CDR1 SEHNR, CDR2 FQNEAQ (reference sequence). The CDR3 extends over 17 amino acids. CDR3 residues: CASRGLARTSNTGELFF. The CDR3 DNA reads as TGTGCCAGCAGAGGACTAGCGCGAACCTCGAACACCGGGGAGCTGTTTTTT.

This clone was seen a single time. This chain joins TRBV6-5 and TRBJ2-7; D may be TRBD2 (7 bases). Germline values: CDR1 MNHEY, CDR2 SVGAGI. The CDR3 totals 15 residues. Trimming removed 6 bases from V and 4 bases from J, with 19 bases in between. CDR3: CASREGGGSIYEQYF. DNA of the CDR3: TGTGCCAGCAGGGAGGGGGGGGGTTCTATATACGAGCAGTACTTC.

The chain links TRBV14 to TRBJ2-3, with a tentative D call TRBD2 (6 bases). V lost 4 bases and J lost 6, with 11 bases in between. This CDR3 has 13 amino acids. Germline loops: CDR1 SGHDN, CDR2 FVKESK. The CDR3 coding sequence is TGTGCCAGCAGCCCATGGGGGGAGGATACGCAGTATTTT. Amino acid sequence: CASSPWGEDTQYF.

The genes are TRBV7-9 and TRBJ1-6; 8 positions agree with TRBD1. Losses at the gene ends were 1 base for V and 8 bases for J; bases not matched to a gene: 4. This CDR3 region has 15 residues. Germline V CDR1 and CDR2: SEHNR, FQNEAQ (reference sequence). This CDR3 reads CASSLGTGRDSPLHF. Here the CDR3 DNA reads TGTGCCAGCAGCTTAGGGACAGGGAGGGATTCACCCCTCCACTTT.

This rearrangement joins TRBV7-8 to TRBJ2-6; unclear D gene. The CDR3 loop spans 13 amino acids. V was pared by 2 bases and J by 2 bases, with 1 base between. CDR1 SGHVS and CDR2 FQNEAQ come from the germline V gene. CDR3 region: CASSLTGANVLTF. The CDR3 region has the DNA TGTGCCAGCAGCTTAACTGGGGCCAACGTCCTGACTTTC.

The chain recombines TRBV2 with TRBJ1-3; D is ambiguous. Per germline, CDR1 SNHLY and CDR2 FYNNEI. CDR3 length equals 17 residues. V shed 2 bases and J shed 3 bases, with 17 bases lying between them. This CDR3 is CASSEKVWIEGGNTIYF. The DNA of the CDR3 is TGTGCCAGCAGTGAAAAAGTTTGGATCGAGGGTGGAAACACCATATATTTT.

The V gene is TRBV5-1, the J gene TRBJ1-3; 7 nucleotides agree with TRBD1. The J segment lost 6 bases and the V segment lost 1 base, leaving 1 base of the junction unmatched. The germline gives CDR1 SGHRS, CDR2 YFSETQ. CDR3 length equals 13 residues. CDR3 residues: CASSLQGENTIYF. The CDR3 nucleotides read TGCGCCAGCAGCTTGCAGGGGGAAAACACCATATATTTT.

The chain uses TRBV6-5 and TRBJ2-7, with 7 bases aligning to TRBD1. With V trimmed by 7 bases and J by 5 bases, 11 bases remained unmatched. In germline, CDR1 is MNHEY, CDR2 SVGAGI. The CDR3 spans 14 residues. CDR3 DNA sequence: TGTGCCAGCACCGGTACAGGGGTGGTCGACGAGCAGTACTTC. As protein: CASTGTGVVDEQYF.

The chain couples TRBV7-2 to TRBJ1-2; TRBD1 aligns across 8 bases. Germline CDR1 and CDR2: SGHTA and FQGNSA. The CDR3 has 13 amino acids. V lost 5 bases to trimming and J lost 3 bases; unmatched junction nucleotides: 2. CDR3 DNA: TGTGCCAGCAGCCAGGACAGGGACTATGGCTACACCTTC. It encodes CASSQDRDYGYTF.

Only a few counts were recorded for this clone. V usage is TRBV28 and J usage is TRBJ2-7; D gene unclear. V was trimmed by 3 bases and J by 5 bases, leaving 8 bases between them. The CDR3 spans 12 residues. Germline V gives CDR1 MDHEN, CDR2 SYDVKM. The CDR3 here is CASSFYGNEQYF. The CDR3 DNA reads as TGTGCCAGCAGTTTCTATGGAAACGAGCAGTACTTC.

The genes are TRBV7-8 and TRBJ2-3; 13 bases map to TRBD2. Trimming removed 5 bases from V and 2 bases from J; junction bases left unmatched: 7. Germline V gives CDR1 SGHVS, CDR2 FQNEAQ. The CDR3 totals 17 residues. Here the CDR3 reads CASSRRLAGGLTDTQYF. CDR3 coding DNA: TGTGCCAGCAGCCGGCGACTAGCGGGGGGTCTCACAGATACGCAGTATTTT.

This clone came up once. The V gene is TRBV9, the J gene TRBJ2-3; 9 bases line up with TRBD2. The CDR3 has 16 amino acids. V shed 2 bases and J 1 base; nucleotides not matched to a gene: 5. Germline V gene lookup returns CDR1 SGDLS and CDR2 YYNGEE. Here the CDR3 reads CASSVLKRGGTDTQYF. For the CDR3, the DNA is TGTGCCAGCAGCGTGTTGAAGCGGGGGGGCACAGATACGCAGTATTTT.

The chain carries TRBV7-8 and TRBJ2-5; the D is unclear. CDR3 length: 16 amino acids. V lost 0 bases and J 1 base, leaving 12 bases between the germline ends. Germline loops: CDR1 SGHVS, CDR2 FQNEAQ. The CDR3: CASSLAVEDVQETQYF. The CDR3 region has the DNA TGTGCCAGCAGCTTAGCGGTCGAGGATGTCCAAGAGACCCAGTACTTC.

This chain uses TRBV11-3 with TRBJ2-1; D is ambiguous. This CDR3 has 13 amino acids. Looked up from germline, CDR1 is SGHNT and CDR2 is YENEEA. Trimming removed 4 bases from V and 8 bases from J, with 12 bases in between. The CDR3 reads CASSSNHGDEQFF. CDR3 nucleotide sequence: TGTGCCAGCAGCTCTAACCATGGGGATGAGCAGTTCTTC.